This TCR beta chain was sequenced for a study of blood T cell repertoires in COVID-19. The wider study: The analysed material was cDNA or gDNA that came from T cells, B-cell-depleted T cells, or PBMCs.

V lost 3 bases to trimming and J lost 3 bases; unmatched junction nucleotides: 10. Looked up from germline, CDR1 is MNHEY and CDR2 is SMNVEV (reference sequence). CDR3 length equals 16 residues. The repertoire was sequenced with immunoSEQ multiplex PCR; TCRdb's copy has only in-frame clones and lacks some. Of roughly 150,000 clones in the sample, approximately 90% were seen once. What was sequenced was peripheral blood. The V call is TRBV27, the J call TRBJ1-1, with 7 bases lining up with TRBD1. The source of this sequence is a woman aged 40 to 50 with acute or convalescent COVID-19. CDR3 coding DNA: TGTGCCAGCAGTTTTCAGTTCGACAGGGTGGACACTGAAGCTTTCTTT. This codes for CASSFQFDRVDTEAFF.